This T cell receptor (beta chain) was found in a study of graft-versus-host responses after intestinal transplantation. About the study: Recipients got multivisceral, liver-intestinal, or isolated intestinal transplants. Every recipient underwent anti-thymocyte globulin induction, then tacrolimus and steroids for roughly 3 years. Whole-study findings and limits: Present in recipient marrow, GvH clones included some that appeared first in ileum or blood. Association was observed between peak circulating GvH clone levels and early post-transplant HvG declines.

The table came from immunoSEQ multiplex PCR; TCRdb's copy has only in-frame clones and leaves some out. The sample comprises 100,000 or so clones, about nine tenths of which are singletons, and under 0.2% rests with the top ten. Note on this clone: Antigen unknown.

V lost 5 bases and J 4 bases, leaving 5 bases between the germline ends. The CDR3 contains 12 residues. In germline, CDR1 is SGHNT, CDR2 YENEEA. The receptor comes from a human donor who was the organ donor for an intestinal transplant. The material sequenced was unstimulated CD4+ T cells sorted from spleen or lymph node cells, taken before transplant. The chain employs TRBV11-3 and TRBJ2-2, with no clear D. DNA for the CDR3: TGTGCCAGCAGCCCTTTCACCGGGGAGCTGTTTTTT. This translates into CASSPFTGELFF. The full variable domain, in which reference TRBV11-3 and TRBJ2-2 provide the parts outside the CDR3, is EAGVVQSPRYKIIEKKQPVAFWCNPISGHNTLYWYLQNLGQGPELLIRYENEEAVDDSQLPKDRFSAERLKGVDSTLKIQPAELGDSAVYLCASSPFTGELFFGEGSRLTVL.